The TCR beta chain described here comes from a study of blood T cell repertoires in COVID-19. As for the study in general: There were acute and convalescent COVID-19 samples, and they came from the United States, Italy and Spain. PBMCs, B-cell-depleted T cells, or T cells provided the cDNA or gDNA that made up the material.

With 6 bases clipped from V and 3 bases from J, the junction kept 8 bases outside the gene matches. CDR1 is MDHEN, CDR2 SYDVKM, per germline. This CDR3 is built from 15 residues. Original analysis: Amplification of reference gene primers was used by the study to estimate nucleated cell counts. Method: immunoSEQ multiplex PCR; TCRdb's copy keeps in-frame clones and lacks some. That table is the source of V, J and clone size, and D and trimming were worked out from the DNA. Counted here are 200,000 to 300,000 clones, over 75% occurring once; the ten biggest clones make up around 0.7%. The chain carries TRBV28 and TRBJ2-7; 10 bases line up with TRBD1. The sequencing sample was made of peripheral blood. The receptor's source is a human donor in a cohort sampled during active COVID-19. Here the CDR3 DNA reads TGTGCCAGCAGCACCACCGGGACAGGGGTCTACGAGCAGTACTTC. This gives the protein CASSTTGTGVYEQYF.